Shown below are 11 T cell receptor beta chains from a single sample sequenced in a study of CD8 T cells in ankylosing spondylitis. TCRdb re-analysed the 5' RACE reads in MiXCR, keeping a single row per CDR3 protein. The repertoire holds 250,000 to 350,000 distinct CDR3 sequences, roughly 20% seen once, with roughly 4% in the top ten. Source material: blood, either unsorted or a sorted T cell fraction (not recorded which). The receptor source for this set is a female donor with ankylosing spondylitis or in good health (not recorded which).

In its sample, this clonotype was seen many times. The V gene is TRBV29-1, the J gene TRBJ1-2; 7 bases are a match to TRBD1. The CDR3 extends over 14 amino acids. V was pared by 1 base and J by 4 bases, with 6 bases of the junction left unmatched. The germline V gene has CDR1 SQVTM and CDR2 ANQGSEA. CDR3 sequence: CSVEVGGGGYGYTF. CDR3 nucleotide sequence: TGCAGCGTTGAAGTAGGGGGCGGCGGCTATGGCTACACCTTC.

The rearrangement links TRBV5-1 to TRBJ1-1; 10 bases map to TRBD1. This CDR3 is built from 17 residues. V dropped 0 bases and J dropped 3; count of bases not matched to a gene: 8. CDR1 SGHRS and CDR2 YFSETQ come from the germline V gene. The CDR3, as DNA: TGCGCCAGCAGCTTGGTGGGGGCCGGGACAGGGGACACTGAAGCTTTCTTT. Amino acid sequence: CASSLVGAGTGDTEAFF.

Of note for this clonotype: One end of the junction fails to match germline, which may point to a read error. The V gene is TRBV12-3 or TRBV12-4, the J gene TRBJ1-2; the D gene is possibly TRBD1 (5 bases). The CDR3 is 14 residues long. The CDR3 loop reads CASSRTGGNSGYTF. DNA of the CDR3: TGTGCCAGCAGTCGGACGGGGGGTAACTCTGGCTACACCTTC.

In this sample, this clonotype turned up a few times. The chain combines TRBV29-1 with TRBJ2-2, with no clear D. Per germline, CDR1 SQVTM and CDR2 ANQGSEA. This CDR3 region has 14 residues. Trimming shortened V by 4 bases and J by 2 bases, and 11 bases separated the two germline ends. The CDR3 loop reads CSVGFLPNTGELFF. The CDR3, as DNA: TGCAGCGTTGGGTTTCTCCCCAACACCGGGGAGCTGTTTTTT.

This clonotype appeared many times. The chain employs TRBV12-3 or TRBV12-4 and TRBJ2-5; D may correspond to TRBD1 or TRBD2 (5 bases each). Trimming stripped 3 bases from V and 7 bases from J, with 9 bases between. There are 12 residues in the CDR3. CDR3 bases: TGTGCCAGCAGTTTTGGGGACGGGACCCAGTACTTC. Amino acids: CASSFGDGTQYF.

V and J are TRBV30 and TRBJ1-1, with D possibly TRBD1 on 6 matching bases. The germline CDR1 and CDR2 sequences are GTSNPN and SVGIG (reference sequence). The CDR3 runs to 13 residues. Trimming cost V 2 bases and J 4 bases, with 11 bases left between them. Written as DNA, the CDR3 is TGTGCCTGGAGTTGGGAAGGGGGCACTGAAGCTTTCTTT. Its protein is CAWSWEGGTEAFF.

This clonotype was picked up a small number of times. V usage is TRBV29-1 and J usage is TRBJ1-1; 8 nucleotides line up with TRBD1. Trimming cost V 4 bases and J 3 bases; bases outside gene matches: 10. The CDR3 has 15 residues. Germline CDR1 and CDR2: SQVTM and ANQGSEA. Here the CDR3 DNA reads TGCAGCGTTGTTGAGCAGGGGGCGGCGGACACTGAAGCTTTCTTT. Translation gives CSVVEQGAADTEAFF.

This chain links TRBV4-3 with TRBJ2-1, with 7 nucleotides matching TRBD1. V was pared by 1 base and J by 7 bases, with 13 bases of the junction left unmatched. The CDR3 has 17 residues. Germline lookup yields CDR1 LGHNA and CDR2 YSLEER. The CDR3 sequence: CASSQVRGLGGRNEQFF. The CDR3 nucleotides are TGCGCCAGCAGCCAAGTGAGGGGGCTTGGGGGCCGAAATGAGCAGTTCTTC.

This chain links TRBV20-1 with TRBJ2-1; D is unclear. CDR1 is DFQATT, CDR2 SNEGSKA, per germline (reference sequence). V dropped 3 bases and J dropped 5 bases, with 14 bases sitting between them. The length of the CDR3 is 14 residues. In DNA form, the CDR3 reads TGCAGTGCTAGTCCCTTGGGCCTAAACAATGAGCAGTTCTTC. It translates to CSASPLGLNNEQFF.

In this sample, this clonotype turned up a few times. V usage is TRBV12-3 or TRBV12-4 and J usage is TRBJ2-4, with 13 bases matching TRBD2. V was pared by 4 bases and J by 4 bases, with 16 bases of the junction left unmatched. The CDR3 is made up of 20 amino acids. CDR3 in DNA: TGTGCCAGCAGTTCATCCCCGGGACTAGCGGGATCGCTGGGGAAAAACATTCAGTACTTC. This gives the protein CASSSSPGLAGSLGKNIQYF.

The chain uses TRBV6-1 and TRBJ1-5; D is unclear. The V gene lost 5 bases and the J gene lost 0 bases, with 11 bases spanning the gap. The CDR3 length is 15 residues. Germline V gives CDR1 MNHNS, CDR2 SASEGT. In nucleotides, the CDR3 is TGTGCCAGCAGTCAGGCTGGGAATAGCAATCAGCCCCAGCATTTT. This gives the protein CASSQAGNSNQPQHF.